These 5 T cell receptor beta chains came from one sample sequenced in a study of T cell responses to AZD1222 COVID-19 vaccine (dated by TCRdb to about 2021). Library method: the immunoSEQ multiplex PCR assay. TCRdb took over this immuneACCESS table, retaining in-frame rearrangements with V and J assigned. Such tables are incomplete; in checked studies, under half of the missing clones stem from an unresolved V gene, and the remainder is unexplained. The sample has 150,000 or so clones on record, under 95% of them singletons. The top ten constitute about 1.9% of the sample. The meaning of the sample's time point label: baseline before first vaccination. The input for sequencing was peripheral blood, taken on day 0 of AZD1222 vaccination. The receptor set was obtained from an adult in good health.

The chain combines TRBV6-6 with TRBJ2-7; D unclear. The germline V gene has CDR1 MNHNY and CDR2 SVGAGI (reference sequence). This CDR3 has 14 amino acids. V lost 0 bases to trimming and J lost 0 bases, with 6 bases between them. CDR3 DNA: TGTGCCAGCAGTTACTCGCCGGACTCCTACGAGCAGTACTTC. It specifies CASSYSPDSYEQYF.

J is TRBJ1-3 and V is TRBV27, with no clear D. This CDR3 contains 14 residues. The V gene lost 2 bases and the J gene lost 1 base, with 6 bases spanning the gap. Germline-derived CDR1 and CDR2 are MNHEY and SMNVEV (reference sequence). In nucleotides, the CDR3 is TGTGCCAGCAGTTTACTAGGGTCTGGAAACACCATATATTTT. Its translation: CASSLLGSGNTIYF.

As to this clone: It is unclear where the CDR3 begins or ends on the DNA, so no DNA is shown, and the CDR3 is as TCRdb lists it. The chain combines TRBV7-3 with TRBJ2-5; TRBD2 was called by the table and not checked on the DNA. Including both end residues, the CDR3 is 16 amino acids long. Germline assignment: CDR1 SGHTA and CDR2 FQGTGA. Here the CDR3 reads CASSFGNGGPLEAQYF.

The rearrangement joins TRBV3-1 (or the pseudogene TRBV3-2) to TRBJ1-3, with D unresolved. The CDR3 contains 13 residues. Trimming stripped 7 bases from V and 4 bases from J, with 11 bases between. In germline, CDR1 is LGHDT, CDR2 YNNKEL (reference sequence). Here the CDR3 DNA reads TGTGCCAGCACGGTGAGGTCCGGAAACACCATATATTTT. Amino acid sequence: CASTVRSGNTIYF.

The chain couples TRBV5-5 to TRBJ2-3; D gene uncertain. There are 13 residues in the CDR3. V lost 0 bases and J 5 bases, leaving 7 bases between the germline ends. CDR1 SGHKS and CDR2 YYEKEE come from the germline V gene (reference sequence). The CDR3, as DNA: TGTGCCAGCAGCTTGGGTGCGGAAGATACGCAGTATTTT. It codes for CASSLGAEDTQYF.